The entry below describes one T cell receptor beta chain. Clones were read by immunoSEQ multiplex PCR, and TCRdb kept only the in-frame ones, dropping some. Among 200,000 or so clones listed, over 75% were seen once. The data were taken from a study of blood T cell repertoires in COVID-19. The overall study: The United States, Italy and Spain supplied acute and convalescent COVID-19 samples.

Cohorts were based on clinical histories the participants reported. V was pared by 3 bases and J by 3 bases, with 9 bases of the junction left unmatched. This CDR3 region has 16 residues. Germline V gene data show CDR1 as SGDLS and CDR2 as YYNGEE. The genes are TRBV9 and TRBJ2-1, with 7 bases identical to TRBD2. The material sequenced was PBMCs or T cells enriched from blood (not recorded which). This receptor was identified in a woman aged 40 to 50 with acute COVID-19. The CDR3 protein is CASSEGNLADYNEQFF. CDR3 bases: TGTGCCAGCAGCGAGGGGAATCTAGCGGACTACAATGAGCAGTTCTTC.